The source of this TCR beta chain is a study of blood T cells in healthy people across ages. A J-beta primer mix and a sample-barcoded 5' primer were used in a second PCR of about 7 to 12 cycles. MiXCR was run by TCRdb on the 5' RACE reads, yielding one entry per CDR3 protein. The sample holds 1.5 million to 2 million distinct CDR3 sequences, approximately 28% seen once. Germline lookup yields CDR1 SQVTM and CDR2 ANQGSEA. V lost 6 bases, J lost 5 bases, and 6 bases stayed unmatched. This CDR3 is 13 amino acids long. The receptor's source is a young woman in good health. Sequenced input: blood. The chain recombines TRBV29-1 with TRBJ2-3; 9 bases align to TRBD2. CDR3 coding DNA: TGCAGCGTGCAAGCGGGGGGTCAAGATACGCAGTATTTT. Amino acids: CSVQAGGQDTQYF.